The TCR beta chain described here comes from a study of T-cell reconstitution after alpha-beta-depleted transplantation in children. The germline CDR1 and CDR2 sequences are SGDLS and YYNGEE. The CDR3 has 13 amino acids. With 4 bases clipped from V and 5 bases from J, the junction kept 4 bases outside the gene matches. Preparation of the TCRbeta library involved a method that used unique molecular identifiers. TCRdb analysed the PCR reads with MiXCR anew, one entry per CDR3 protein. The data hold approximately 500,000 distinct CDR3 sequences, with 27% observed a single time. Comments on this clonotype: Antigen unknown.

Study-level findings and limits: Where alpha-beta T cells came from about two months after transplant was reportedly several hundred expanded graft clones. Hyperexpanded clones declined; after one year, newly produced T cells mostly supplied diversity. Surviving thymic progenitors and recipient T cells were the source of high TCRbeta diversity at day 60 in some patients.

V and J are TRBV9 and TRBJ2-5, with TRBD1 matching 8 bases. This sample comprised PBMCs, obtained before TCRalphabeta/CD19-depleted stem cell transplant. The TCR was taken from a boy younger than two with Wiskott-Aldrich syndrome, due to receive a stem cell transplant. CDR3 nucleotides: TGTGCCAGCAGCCCCCGGACAGGGGAGACCCAGTACTTC. It yields the protein CASSPRTGETQYF.